The 22 T cell receptor beta chains listed next were all sequenced from one sample in a study of cytomegalovirus exposure and HLA in healthy donors. Primers included in the PCR were 60 Vbeta and 13 Jbeta primers. Profiling relied on immunoSEQ multiplex PCR, and the TCRdb table lists in-frame clones only, not all of them. The top ten hold 1.5% to 2% of the sample, which has approximately 190,000 clones, 80% to 85% seen once. Sequenced input: PBMCs. The receptors originated from a woman between 18 and 29 years old in good health and CMV-seronegative.

This sequence joins TRBV19 and TRBJ2-7, with 9 bases aligning to TRBD2. CDR1 and CDR2 (germline): LNHDA, SQIVND (reference sequence). The length of the CDR3 is 15 residues. Trimming took 4 bases from V and 1 from J; bases not matched to a gene: 5. CDR3 nucleotides: TGTGCCAGTAGTACGCGACTAGCGGTATCCTACGAGCAGTACTTC. Residues: CASSTRLAVSYEQYF.

This rearrangement joins TRBV19 to TRBJ2-7; 8 nucleotides agree with TRBD1. Germline CDR1 reads LNHDA; CDR2 reads SQIVND (reference sequence). Unmatched junction bases numbered 7, after V lost 1 base and J lost 5 bases. There are 15 residues in the CDR3. This CDR3 is CASSIGLDRVHEQYF. The DNA of the CDR3 is TGTGCCAGTAGTATAGGTCTGGACAGGGTACACGAGCAGTACTTC. Full variable domain (outside the CDR3, taken from reference TRBV19 and TRBJ2-7): DGGITQSPKYLFRKEGQNVTLSCEQNLNHDAMYWYRQDPGQGLRLIYYSQIVNDFQKGDIAEGYSVSREKKESFPLTVTSAQKNPTAFYLCASSIGLDRVHEQYFGPGTRLTVT.

The V gene is TRBV9, the J gene TRBJ2-1; D is ambiguous. Germline V gene data show CDR1 as SGDLS and CDR2 as YYNGEE. The CDR3 extends over 14 amino acids. Trimming cost V 0 bases and J 6 bases, with 10 bases left between them. The CDR3 nucleotides are TGTGCCAGCAGCGTAGGGAGATCCGCCAATGAGCAGTTCTTC. The encoded protein is CASSVGRSANEQFF.

This chain's CDR3 is CASMMTGGYGYTF. The CDR3 bases are TGTGCCAGCATGATGACAGGGGGGTATGGCTACACCTTC. The chain carries TRBV2 and TRBJ1-2; 9 bases align to TRBD1. Germline values: CDR1 SNHLY, CDR2 FYNNEI. The CDR3 totals 13 residues. V shed 7 bases, J shed 5 bases, and the junction held 5 bases outside the gene matches. Together with reference TRBV2 and TRBJ1-2, the CDR3 gives the full variable domain: EPEVTQTPSHQVTQMGQEVILRCVPISNHLYFYWYRQILGQKVEFLVSFYNNEISEKSEIFDDQFSVERPDGSNFTLKIRSTKLEDSAMYFCASMMTGGYGYTFGSGTRLTVV.

V gene TRBV7-9 combines with J gene TRBJ1-5; TRBD1 matches 10 bases. This CDR3 spans 15 amino acids. The germline CDR1 and CDR2 sequences are SEHNR and FQNEAQ (reference sequence). V lost 6 bases to trimming and J lost 5 bases; unmatched junction nucleotides: 7. CDR3 protein: CASRGGQGLDQPQHF. The CDR3 bases are TGTGCCAGCAGGGGGGGACAGGGGCTCGATCAGCCCCAGCATTTT.

J is TRBJ2-1 and V is TRBV5-5; 8 positions match TRBD2. V gave up 7 bases and J gave up 5 bases; unmatched junction bases: 11. Germline lookup yields CDR1 SGHKS and CDR2 YYEKEE (reference sequence). This CDR3 has 15 residues. CDR3: CASEIRGLAHNEQFF. In DNA, the CDR3 is TGTGCCAGCGAAATACGAGGACTAGCCCACAATGAGCAGTTCTTC.

The chain has TRBV14 and TRBJ1-1; D remains ambiguous. V was cut by 0 bases and J by 6 bases, with 11 bases left in between. This CDR3 has 14 residues. Germline V gene lookup returns CDR1 SGHDN and CDR2 FVKESK. CDR3 in DNA: TGTGCCAGCAGCCAAGAGGCTCGACACGCTGAAGCTTTCTTT. Amino acid sequence: CASSQEARHAEAFF.

The chain couples TRBV4-3 to TRBJ2-6, with D possibly TRBD1 on 5 matching bases. This CDR3 is built from 17 residues. The V gene lost 0 bases and the J gene lost 0 bases, with 9 bases spanning the gap. CDR1 is LGHNA and CDR2 is YSLEER in the germline V gene. Written as DNA, the CDR3 is TGCGCCAGCAGCCAAGATGGACACAGCTCTGGGGCCAACGTCCTGACTTTC. This codes for CASSQDGHSSGANVLTF.

This chain uses TRBV6-5 with TRBJ1-3; D is unclear. Germline lookup yields CDR1 MNHEY and CDR2 SVGAGI. This CDR3 region has 14 residues. V was pared by 0 bases and J by 5 bases, with 8 bases between. CDR3 DNA sequence: TGTGCCAGCAGTTACTCGGCCAACAGAAACACCATATATTTT. Its translation is CASSYSANRNTIYF.

CDR3 nucleotide sequence: TGTGCCAGCAGCCGGGACTACCAAGAGACCCAGTACTTC. Translating gives CASSRDYQETQYF. The rearrangement uses TRBV14 and TRBJ2-5, with D maybe TRBD2 (6 bases). Germline lookup yields CDR1 SGHDN and CDR2 FVKESK. V lost 4 bases and J 0 bases, leaving 6 bases between the germline ends. CDR3 length: 13 amino acids.

The V call is TRBV27, the J call TRBJ2-6; D possibly corresponds to TRBD1 (6 bases). Looked up from germline, CDR1 is MNHEY and CDR2 is SMNVEV (reference sequence). This CDR3 has 15 residues. V was trimmed by 6 bases and J by 4 bases, leaving 13 bases between them. This CDR3 reads CASSLGGSGANVLTF. DNA of the CDR3: TGTGCCAGCAGCCTAGGGGGTTCAGGGGCCAACGTCCTGACTTTC.

The chain is built from TRBV9 and TRBJ1-3, with no clear D. Germline-derived CDR1 and CDR2 are SGDLS and YYNGEE. V gave up 4 bases and J gave up 0 bases, with 11 bases separating them. CDR3 size: 15 residues. CDR3 in DNA: TGTGCCAGCAGCTTAACGCCCAGCTCTGGAAACACCATATATTTT. Its protein product is CASSLTPSSGNTIYF. Full variable domain (missing parts from reference TRBV9 and TRBJ1-3): DSGVTQTPKHLITATGQRVTLRCSPRSGDLSVYWYQQSLDQGLQFLIQYYNGEERAKGNILERFSAQQFPDLHSELNLSSLELGDSALYFCASSLTPSSGNTIYFGEGSWLTVV.

CDR3 amino acids: CASRRGRESPLDYNEQFF. The CDR3 nucleotides read TGTGCCAGCAGACGGGGGCGGGAGAGCCCGCTTGACTACAATGAGCAGTTCTTC. The rearrangement links TRBV11-2 to TRBJ2-1, with D perhaps matching TRBD2 (7 bases). V was shortened by 6 bases and J by 3 bases, with 24 bases between the two germline ends. Germline values: CDR1 SGHAT, CDR2 FQNNGV. There are 18 residues in the CDR3. Full variable domain (rest looked up from reference TRBV11-2 and TRBJ2-1): EAGVAQSPRYKIIEKRQSVAFWCNPISGHATLYWYQQILGQGPKLLIQFQNNGVVDDSQLPKDRFSAERLKGVDSTLKIQPAKLEDSAVYLCASRRGRESPLDYNEQFFGPGTRLTVL.

J is TRBJ2-7 and V is TRBV7-2, with 10 positions matching TRBD1. The CDR3 length is 13 residues. In germline, CDR1 is SGHTA, CDR2 FQGNSA. Germline trimming cut 4 bases from V and 3 bases from J; bases unmatched to any gene: 0. CDR3 coding DNA: TGTGCCAGCAGCTGGGACAGGGGCTACGAGCAGTACTTC. Residues: CASSWDRGYEQYF. The full variable domain, rest sourced from reference TRBV7-2 and TRBJ2-7, is GAGVSQSPSNKVTEKGKDVELRCDPISGHTALYWYRQSLGQGLEFLIYFQGNSAPDKSGLPSDRFSAERTGGSVSTLTIQRTQQEDSAVYLCASSWDRGYEQYFGPGTRLTVT.

The chain links TRBV13 to TRBJ2-1; 8 bases agree with TRBD2. V shed 0 bases and J 5 bases; nucleotides not matched to a gene: 6. The CDR3 runs 16 residues. Germline CDR1 is PRHDT and CDR2 is FYEKMQ (reference sequence). CDR3 protein: CASSLGWREDNNEQFF. CDR3 DNA: TGTGCCAGCAGCTTAGGGTGGCGGGAGGACAACAATGAGCAGTTCTTC.

This clone was recorded a few times. The chain carries TRBV7-9 and TRBJ1-1; weak D call: TRBD1 (5 bases). The V and J ends lost 3 bases and 1 base respectively, with 6 bases between them. CDR1 is SEHNR, CDR2 FQNEAQ, per germline (reference sequence). This CDR3 region has 13 residues. The CDR3 reads CASSFQGNTEAFF. The CDR3, as DNA: TGTGCCAGCAGCTTCCAGGGGAACACTGAAGCTTTCTTT.

For this clone: The sample carries other DNA sequences with the same CDR3. The rearrangement links TRBV6-5 to TRBJ1-2; D ambiguous. Germline V gene data show CDR1 as MNHEY and CDR2 as SVGAGI. Trimming cost V 0 bases and J 2 bases, with 7 bases left between them. This CDR3 is built from 14 residues. The CDR3 nucleotides read TGTGCCAGCAGTTACTCGGCGGGGAACTATGGCTACACCTTC. Translating it yields CASSYSAGNYGYTF.

The chain links TRBV19 to TRBJ1-1; possibly TRBD1 for D (6 bases). This CDR3 spans 14 amino acids. V lost 6 bases, J lost 2 bases, and 13 bases lay in between. Looked up from germline, CDR1 is LNHDA and CDR2 is SQIVND (reference sequence). The CDR3 nucleotides read TGTGCCAGTAGCCCTGGGACAACAAACACTGAAGCTTTCTTT. Amino acids: CASSPGTTNTEAFF.

This chain uses TRBV28 with TRBJ2-7; 8 bases are shared with TRBD2. The CDR3 sequence is 15 residues long. With V trimmed by 2 bases and J by 7 bases, 10 bases remained unmatched. CDR1 is MDHEN, CDR2 SYDVKM, per germline. The CDR3 loop is CASSLVPGGPREQYF. Written as DNA, the CDR3 is TGTGCCAGCAGTTTAGTGCCGGGAGGGCCGCGGGAGCAGTACTTC. Full variable domain (missing parts from reference TRBV28 and TRBJ2-7): DVKVTQSSRYLVKRTGEKVFLECVQDMDHENMFWYRQDPGLGLRLIYFSYDVKMKEKGDIPEGYSVSREKKERFSLILESASTNQTSMYLCASSLVPGGPREQYFGPGTRLTVT.

This chain joins TRBV7-9 and TRBJ2-7; 11 bases fit TRBD2. The trim removed 5 bases at V and 3 bases at J, leaving 6 bases unmatched. The CDR3 length is 15 residues. CDR1 and CDR2 from the germline V gene are SEHNR and FQNEAQ (reference sequence). CDR3: CASSKGLAALYEQYF. DNA of the CDR3: TGTGCCAGCAGCAAGGGACTAGCGGCACTCTACGAGCAGTACTTC.

V usage is TRBV4-2 and J usage is TRBJ2-5; 7 bases map to TRBD2. V lost 0 bases to trimming and J lost 0 bases; unmatched junction nucleotides: 10. The CDR3 is 18 amino acids. Germline V gene sequence: CDR1 LGHNA, CDR2 YNFKEQ. The CDR3 loop is CASSQEVLAVKYQETQYF. The CDR3 nucleotides read TGTGCCAGCAGCCAAGAGGTTCTAGCGGTGAAGTACCAAGAGACCCAGTACTTC.

Concerning this clone itself: Relative to the germline gene, one junction end is altered; a read error may explain this. The rearrangement links TRBV5-4 to TRBJ2-5, with D possibly TRBD2 on 7 matching bases. Germline CDR1 reads SGHNT; CDR2 reads YYREEE (reference sequence). The CDR3 runs to 14 residues. CDR3: CTSSRRGARETQYF. In nucleotides, the CDR3 is TGTACCAGCAGCCGCCGGGGGGCGAGAGAGACCCAGTACTTC.